This TCR beta chain came from a study of T cell changes during pregnancy in multiple sclerosis. The repertoire was sequenced with immunoSEQ multiplex PCR; TCRdb's copy has only in-frame clones and lacks some. The sample has 90,000 or so clones, approximately 95% seen once. This CDR3 spans 12 amino acids. The V gene's germline CDR1 is MDHEN and CDR2 SYDVKM. The V segment lost 4 bases and the J segment 4 bases; nucleotides outside the gene matches: 1. Sample: peripheral blood, taken after pregnancy. The chain recombines TRBV28 with TRBJ2-7; 7 bases are a match to TRBD1. This clonotype originated in a female donor in good health, enrolled as a control in a pregnancy study. The DNA of the CDR3 is TGTGCCAGCAGTTCGGACAGGTACGAGCAGTACTTC. It specifies CASSSDRYEQYF.